The clone carrying this T cell receptor (beta chain) came up once. This sample is drawn from a study of cytomegalovirus exposure and HLA in healthy donors. The PCR employed 60 Vbeta primers together with 13 Jbeta primers. This table comes from immunoSEQ multiplex PCR, and its TCRdb copy is limited to in-frame clones, with some not included. The table includes under 200,000 clones, 79% detected once. The CDR3 runs 13 residues. In germline, CDR1 is MGHRA, CDR2 YSYEKL. J gave up 6 bases and V 7 bases, and 6 bases lay outside the gene matches. Material for sequencing was PBMCs. This clonotype originated in a middle-aged man in good health and CMV-seronegative. V and J are TRBV4-1 and TRBJ2-7; 10 positions agree with TRBD2. In DNA form, the CDR3 reads TGCGCCAGCACCCAGGTAGCGGGAGGCGAGCAGTACTTC. Encoded protein: CASTQVAGGEQYF.